The rows below give T cell receptor beta chains drawn from one sample of a study of T cells after yellow fever vaccination. MiXCR, applied by TCRdb to the 5' RACE reads, yields one record per CDR3 protein. In the table there are some 340,000 distinct CDR3 sequences, approximately 11% of which are singletons. The sample in question was CD4+ T cells sorted from PBMCs, obtained 45 days after the yellow fever booster vaccination. The receptors derive from a man aged 18 to 29 who received the YFV17D yellow fever vaccine. The CDR3 runs from the conserved cysteine through the conserved F or W. D genes are given only for firm matches. Part of the rows lack a size; the others show once, few, many or a class for expanded clones.

clone_size d_call j_call v_call cdr3_nt cdr3_aa
many TRBD2 TRBJ2-1 TRBV18 TGTGCCAGCTCACCACTGCCAGCGGGGGGGAATGAGCAGTTCTTC CASSPLPAGGNEQFF
. . TRBJ1-4 TRBV29-1 TGCAGCGTAGGCCCTCGGGGTGGGGAAAAACTGTTTTTT CSVGPRGGEKLFF
. . TRBJ1-1 TRBV28 TGTGCCAGCAGTTTATTGCAGAACACTGAAGCTTTCTTT CASSLLQNTEAFF
. . TRBJ2-5 TRBV5-1 TGCGCCAGCAGCTTGAGGGTGAGCGAGACCCAGTACTTC CASSLRVSETQYF
few . TRBJ1-1 TRBV3-1 TGTGCCAGCAGCCTAGTTAACGACAGGCCGAACACTGAAGCTTTCTTT CASSLVNDRPNTEAFF
few . TRBJ1-3 TRBV7-3 TGTGCCAGCAGCCCTTATGCGGGCGGCAACACCATATATTTT CASSPYAGGNTIYF
many . TRBJ2-1 TRBV5-6 TGTGCCAGCAGTTCAAGTCCCCACAATGAGCAGTTCTTC CASSSSPHNEQFF
few . TRBJ1-3 TRBV7-8 TGTGCCAGCAGCTTGATAAACTCTGGTCGCTCTGGAAACACCATATATTTT CASSLINSGRSGNTIYF
many TRBD2 TRBJ2-3 TRBV15 TGTGCCACCAGCATAGGGCTAGCGGGGAACACAGATACGCAGTATTTT CATSIGLAGNTDTQYF
. TRBD1 TRBJ2-7 TRBV6-1 TGTGCCAGCAGTGGACAGGGTTTGTACGAGCAGTACTTC CASSGQGLYEQYF
few TRBD1 TRBJ1-2 TRBV7-2 TGTGCCAGCAGCTTAGGGAATCTACAGGGGGCTTACGGCTACACCTTC CASSLGNLQGAYGYTF
many TRBD2 TRBJ2-1 TRBV7-9 TGTGCCAGCAATAGCGGGGGCACCTACAATGAGCAGTTCTTC CASNSGGTYNEQFF
. TRBD1 TRBJ2-1 TRBV5-6 TGTGCCAGCAGCCTCCCGGACAGGTTCTATGAGCAGTTCTTC CASSLPDRFYEQFF
few TRBD2 TRBJ2-7 TRBV2 TGTGCCAGCAGTGTAGAGCGGGGCCGGGCGACCGAGCAGTACTTC CASSVERGRATEQYF
many . TRBJ2-4 TRBV5-1 TGCGCCAGCAGCTTGCCCGTCGGTGGACAACTAATAGCCAAAAACATTCAGTACTTC CASSLPVGGQLIAKNIQYF
few . TRBJ1-1 TRBV9 TGTGCCAGCAGCGTAGCCCCCCTACCCCGGGACGCTGGGGTTGCGAACACTGAAGCTTTCTTT CASSVAPLPRDAGVANTEAFF
few TRBD1 TRBJ2-5 TRBV18 TGTGCCAGCTCACCCATAGGGACAGAAGCACCGACCCAGTACTTC CASSPIGTEAPTQYF
few TRBD2 TRBJ2-5 TRBV4-1 TGCGCCAGCAGCGAGCCGGGGGGGCTATCCCAGACCCAGTACTTC CASSEPGGLSQTQYF
many . TRBJ2-7 TRBV18 TGTGCCAGCTCACCGGCGGGCACCGCTTACGAGCAGTACTTC CASSPAGTAYEQYF
. . TRBJ1-1 TRBV18 TGTGCCAGCTCCCGTAATGCGGGATCTGGTGATGAAGCTTTCTTT CASSRNAGSGDEAFF
. TRBD2 TRBJ2-3 TRBV7-8 TGTGCCAGCAGCCCCGGGAGGGCAGATACGCAGTATTTT CASSPGRADTQYF
few . TRBJ1-1 TRBV19 TGTGCCAGTAGTTATGCAGGGTCGACTGAAGCTTTCTTT CASSYAGSTEAFF
few TRBD2 TRBJ2-1 TRBV7-2 TGTGCCAGCAGCCGTTCCGGACTAGCGGGGGGCAGTCTCAATGAGCAGTTCTTC CASSRSGLAGGSLNEQFF
. TRBD1 TRBJ1-1 TRBV10-3 TGTGCCATCAGTGAGACAGGGGGCCGTAGGACTGAAGCTTTCTTT CAISETGGRRTEAFF
many TRBD2 TRBJ2-1 TRBV6-2/TRBV6-3 TGTGCCAGCAGCACCCCGGGCGGGGGGGCTAATGAGCAGTTCTTC CASSTPGGGANEQFF
. . TRBJ2-3 TRBV30 TGTGCCCAGAGCGAGGTGGGGACAGATACGCAGTATTTT CAQSEVGTDTQYF
. . TRBJ2-6 TRBV19 TGTGCCAGTAGTACTAGAAGCTCTGGGGCCAACGTCCTGACTTTC CASSTRSSGANVLTF
. . TRBJ2-5 TRBV10-3 TGTGCCATCAAGCTAGAACCCCAAGAGACCCAGTACTTC CAIKLEPQETQYF
. TRBD1 TRBJ1-1 TRBV9 TGTGCCAGCAGCGAGAGGGACAGATACACTGAAGCTTTCTTT CASSERDRYTEAFF
few . TRBJ1-1 TRBV4-1 TGCGCCAGCAGCCAAGGGTCAGGGGAGATCGGTGAAGCTTTCTTT CASSQGSGEIGEAFF
many TRBD2 TRBJ2-1 TRBV3-1 TGTGCCAGCGGACTAGCGGTCTACAATGAGCAGTTCTTC CASGLAVYNEQFF
few TRBD1 TRBJ1-2 TRBV7-2 TGTGCCAGCAGCTTAGTTAGCACAGGGGGTGGCTACACCTTC CASSLVSTGGGYTF
many . TRBJ1-5 TRBV7-2 TGTGCCAGCAGCTTAGCCCAGGGCCAGCCCCAGCATTTT CASSLAQGQPQHF
few TRBD1 TRBJ2-1 TRBV12-3/TRBV12-4 TGTGCCAGCAGTAACGCAGGACAGGGAAGGGATGAGCAGTTCTTC CASSNAGQGRDEQFF
. TRBD2 TRBJ2-2 TRBV12-3/TRBV12-4 TGTGCCAGCAGTAACAATCCGGGACTAGCGGGGGCCGGGGAGCTGTTTTTT CASSNNPGLAGAGELFF
. . TRBJ1-1 TRBV20-1 TGCAGTGCTAGAGAAGGGGGGCCGGGCACTGAAGCTTTCTTT CSAREGGPGTEAFF
many . TRBJ2-5 TRBV12-3/TRBV12-4 TGTGCCAGCACAACCCTCCTGGAGACCCAGTACTTC CASTTLLETQYF
few . TRBJ1-1 TRBV20-1 TGCAGTGCTAGAAGGCAGAGAAACACTGAAGCTTTCTTT CSARRQRNTEAFF
. . TRBJ2-2 TRBV6-6 TGTGCCAGCAGCCGGGGGTGGAACGCGAACACCGGGGAGCTGTTTTTT CASSRGWNANTGELFF
few . TRBJ2-5 TRBV5-1 TGCGCCAGCAGCCCAATTTGGGGGCGAGAGACCCAGTACTTC CASSPIWGRETQYF
few TRBD2 TRBJ2-1 TRBV24-1 TGTGCCACCAGTGATTTACGCTCCAGCCGGGGGGGAGAAGGCCATGAGCAGTTCTTC CATSDLRSSRGGEGHEQFF
. . TRBJ1-1 TRBV10-3 TGTGCCATCGCCCAGATTAAGAACACTGAAGCTTTCTTT CAIAQIKNTEAFF
many . TRBJ1-1 TRBV6-6 TGTGCCAGCAGTACTCATCAACCAGGGAGGACTGAAGCTTTCTTT CASSTHQPGRTEAFF
. . TRBJ1-2 TRBV5-4 TGTGCCAGCAGCTTGGGCCCTTTCCGTGGCTACACCTTC CASSLGPFRGYTF
many . TRBJ2-4 TRBV11-2 TGTGCCGCCGGGGACGGGGCCGAAAACATTCAGTACTTC CAAGDGAENIQYF
. TRBD1 TRBJ1-3 TRBV9 TGTGCCAGCAGCGCCCGGGACAGGTTAAGTGGAAACACCATATATTTT CASSARDRLSGNTIYF
. . TRBJ2-2 TRBV28 TGTGCCAGCAGCCCCCCAGGGGTGTATACCGGGGAGCTGTTTTTT CASSPPGVYTGELFF
. . TRBJ1-1 TRBV4-2 TGTGCCAGCAGCCAAGACCCCGGGATGAACACTGAAGCTTTCTTT CASSQDPGMNTEAFF
. . TRBJ1-4 TRBV10-3 TGTGCCATCAGTGGCCCCGGACCGCCTAATGAAAAACTGTTTTTT CAISGPGPPNEKLFF
once TRBD1 TRBJ1-2 TRBV27 TGTGCCAGCAGAAAATGGGACAGGAACTATGGCTACACCTTC CASRKWDRNYGYTF
. TRBD2 TRBJ2-1 TRBV18 TGTGCCAGCTCACCACCCGCGACTAGCGGGGCTCAGTTCTTC CASSPPATSGAQFF
many . TRBJ1-1 TRBV5-1 TGCGCCAGCAGTCCGGCCCGCGTTGGTACGAACACTGAAGCTTTCTTT CASSPARVGTNTEAFF
few . TRBJ1-5 TRBV6-2/TRBV6-3 TGTGCCACGAAGGACGGACGAAATCAGCCCCAGCATTTT CATKDGRNQPQHF
. . TRBJ1-2 TRBV4-3 TGCGCCAGCAGCCAAATGGAGGGCGGAGGTGGGAACTATGGCTACACCTTC CASSQMEGGGGNYGYTF